These T cell receptor beta chains were read from a single sample in a study of control samples from healthy donors and cancer patients. This table comes from immunoSEQ multiplex PCR, and its TCRdb copy is limited to in-frame clones, with some not included. The repertoire includes approximately 80,000 clones, 91% of them detected once, and approximately 15% sits in the top ten. The sample consisted of blood. These receptors all stem from a man aged 30 to 39 in good health. The CDR3 runs from the conserved cysteine through the conserved F or W. A D gene is named only where the DNA matches it firmly.

CDR3	DNA	D	V	J
CASAQGDGWREKLFF	TGTGCCAGCGCTCAAGGGGACGGGTGGAGGGAAAAACTGTTTTTT	-	TRBV7-9	TRBJ1-4
CASSENYEQYF	TGTGCCAGCAGTGAGAACTACGAGCAGTACTTC	-	TRBV2	TRBJ2-7
CASSKANKAEQFF	TGTGCCAGCAGCAAAGCAAATAAGGCCGAGCAGTTCTTC	-	TRBV21-1	TRBJ2-1
CASTEGYYGYTF	TGTGCCAGCACCGAGGGGTACTATGGCTACACCTTC	-	TRBV6-6	TRBJ1-2
CASAGTGLNEKLFF	TGTGCCAGCGCCGGGACAGGGCTTAATGAAAAACTGTTTTTT	TRBD1	TRBV28	TRBJ1-4
CASSLNQGGNQPQHF	TGTGCCAGCAGTTTAAATCAGGGTGGCAATCAGCCCCAGCATTTT	-	TRBV28	TRBJ1-5
CASSNDRGGETQYF	TGTGCCAGCAGCAACGACAGGGGTGGTGAGACCCAGTACTTC	TRBD1	TRBV5-6	TRBJ2-5
CASNDRGRYEQYF	TGTGCCAGCAACGACAGGGGTCGATACGAGCAGTACTTC	TRBD1	TRBV12-3/TRBV12-4	TRBJ2-7
CAWSAGAANYGYTF	TGTGCCTGGAGCGCGGGAGCAGCTAACTATGGCTACACCTTC	-	TRBV30	TRBJ1-2
CASSSLAVLTDTQYF	TGTGCCAGCAGTTCCTTAGCGGTTCTCACAGATACGCAGTATTTT	-	TRBV28	TRBJ2-3
CASSFGGFGPYEQYF	TGTGCCAGCAGTTTTGGGGGCTTTGGGCCCTACGAGCAGTACTTC	-	TRBV28	TRBJ2-7
CAWGTSGGSNEQFF	TGTGCCTGGGGGACTAGCGGGGGATCAAATGAGCAGTTCTTC	TRBD2	TRBV30	TRBJ2-1
CASRTGSGGEAFF	TGTGCCAGTAGGACAGGGTCGGGGGGTGAAGCTTTCTTT	TRBD1	TRBV19	TRBJ1-1
CASSPAHGAYEQYF	TGTGCCAGCAGCCCCGCCCACGGGGCCTACGAGCAGTACTTC	-	TRBV14	TRBJ2-7
CASGIAGVNEQFF	TGTGCCAGTGGGATAGCGGGTGTAAATGAGCAGTTCTTC	TRBD2	TRBV19	TRBJ2-1
CASSLVGFPGWGNQPQHF	TGTGCCAGCAGCTTGGTTGGATTCCCGGGATGGGGCAATCAGCCCCAGCATTTT	-	TRBV5-6	TRBJ1-5